This TCR beta chain was identified in a study of PD-1 blockade in classical Hodgkin lymphoma (TCRdb year 2020). About the full investigation: Nivolumab dosing was 3 mg/kg intravenously every 2 weeks, continuing until either disease progression or unacceptable toxicity. The study used CyTOF and TCR beta sequencing to define a peripheral blood immune signature of response to PD-1 blockade in classical Hodgkin lymphoma. Overall study results and their limits: The study covered only a single clinical trial cohort, and the causes of the repertoire differences, possibly disease activity or prior therapy, were still not defined. Diversity was lower in patients who began nivolumab less than 1 year after ASCT, so these patients were left out of later analyses to avoid confounding by immune reconstitution. Among trial patients, those achieving complete response had baseline diversity similar to that of newly diagnosed patients, while diversity was significantly lower in partial responders and progressors. Baseline TCR diversity was reported to be lower in newly diagnosed patients than in healthy donors, and even lower in relapsed/refractory patients. A significant rise by C4D1 was seen in CD4+ but not CD8+ TCR diversity (p=0.0027 vs p=0.16), with the rise being most apparent in complete responders (p=0.02).

The Qiagen DNeasy kit was used to extract genomic DNA both from unsorted PBMCs and from the negatively selected CD4+ and CD8+ fractions. TCR beta CDR3 regions were amplified by immunoSEQ multiplex PCR using primers annealing to V and J segments. A synthetic immune receptor repertoire was used to minimize amplification bias, and remaining bias was computationally removed after sequencing. From the authors' description of their analysis: Repertoire diversity was quantified as the Shannon entropy index using custom Python scripts. Unsorted, CD4+ and CD8+ repertoires were examined separately, except in combined analyses, for which CD4+ and CD8+ sequences were merged in silico. A clone was considered expanded if an increase in frequency of at least 2-fold after treatment relative to C1D1 was found, and a pseudocount of 0.5 was applied to clones undetected at baseline. Singleton clones were defined as clones with 0 or 1 copy at C1D1, and non-singleton clones were defined as clones with 2 or more copies. Clones expanded in unsorted samples were annotated as CD4+, CD8+ or unknown by matching protein sequences in sorted samples from the same patient. Wilcoxon tests on paired samples were used to test changes in diversity from C1D1 to C4D1. Not all clones reach the TCRdb copy of this immuneACCESS table, which keeps in-frame sequences only. Checked studies attribute under half of the gap to unresolved V genes and leave the rest unexplained. V and J calls and clone size are given by that table; D and trimming were obtained from the DNA. For this sample there are roughly 48,000 clones; roughly nine tenths appear just once. Approximately 6.9% of the sample lies in the top ten.

According to the germline V gene, CDR1 reads MDHEN and CDR2 reads SYDVKM. The CDR3 sequence holds 16 residues, the cysteine and phenylalanine included. Only the CDR3 region is kept as DNA, spanning 48 bases read in frame from base 1. V and J are trimmed by 3 bases and 2 bases, and the gene matches miss 8 bases of the junction. Reading the label with the study, this specimen's time point is: cycle 4 day 1 (C4D1), after 6 weeks of nivolumab. Relapse after autologous stem cell transplantation had occurred in all trial patients, and cohorts A, B and C were distinguished by prior brentuximab vedotin exposure. The trial cohort comprised around 60 patients with relapsed/refractory classical Hodgkin lymphoma whose best overall responses were complete response, partial response or progressive disease. In the multi-cohort phase II CheckMate 205 trial, trial patients received single-agent nivolumab. An independent review committee assessed best overall response by applying the 2007 International Working Group response criteria. PBMCs from the trial were collected at three points: immediately before nivolumab initiation (C1D1), and during therapy at cycle 2 day 1 and cycle 4 day 1. Peripheral blood was collected in 8 mL Vacutainer Cell Preparation Tubes, from which PBMCs were isolated by centrifugation and then cryopreserved.

As to this clone: Its binding antigen is unknown. Base quality data are lacking; no much larger clone is found one base away.

The receptor chain draws on TRBV28 and TRBJ2-3; the central 7 bases match TRBD2. Material: peripheral blood mononuclear cells (PBMCs), obtained before the fourth cycle of nivolumab. This TCR derives from a human donor with classical Hodgkin lymphoma. In nucleotide form, the sequence is TGTGCCAGCAGTTTTCCTGGGACTACCTACACAGATACGCAGTATTTT. It specifies CASSFPGTTYTDTQYF.